The 15 T cell receptor beta chains below all came from one sample that was sequenced in a study of OX40 agonist ivuxolimab in advanced cancers. Assay: immunoSEQ multiplex PCR; the TCRdb copy retains only in-frame clones and omits some. Found here are 25,000 to 40,000 clones, about nine tenths of them singletons; the top ten hold approximately 4.8%. The sample here was CD4+ or CD8+ T cells sorted from blood, taken in a trial of the OX40 agonist ivuxolimab. These receptors were obtained from an adult with an advanced solid tumor such as melanoma, head and neck, liver or kidney cancer.

This clone has only one observation. The chain combines TRBV5-6 with TRBJ1-5; D is possibly TRBD1 (5 bases). CDR3 size: 14 residues. Germline CDR1 reads SGHDT; CDR2 reads YYEEEE. Trimming removed 4 bases at V and 2 bases at J, with 10 bases between. The CDR3 region has the DNA TGTGCCAGCAGCCAGTGGGGGGGCAATCAGCCCCAGCATTTT. This sequence encodes CASSQWGGNQPQHF.

This clone has only one observation. V gene TRBV7-9 combines with J gene TRBJ2-5; D is possibly TRBD1 (6 bases). The CDR3 loop spans 15 amino acids. Germline CDR1 reads SEHNR; CDR2 reads FQNEAQ (reference sequence). V lost 8 bases and J 3 bases, leaving 19 bases between the germline ends. CDR3 nucleotide sequence: TGTGCCAGCCGCGGGTCGACAGGTAACGAAGAGACCCAGTACTTC. Translating it yields CASRGSTGNEETQYF. Full variable domain (rest looked up from reference TRBV7-9 and TRBJ2-5): DTGVSQNPRHKITKRGQNVTFRCDPISEHNRLYWYRQTLGQGPEFLTYFQNEAQLEKSRLLSDRFSAERPKGSFSTLEIQRTEQGDSAMYLCASRGSTGNEETQYFGPGTRLLVL.

The V gene is TRBV7-9, the J gene TRBJ2-1; 9 bases match TRBD1. The CDR3 loop spans 13 amino acids. V shed 7 bases and J 4 bases; nucleotides not matched to a gene: 2. From germline, CDR1 is SEHNR and CDR2 FQNEAQ (reference sequence). CDR3 loop: CASTGTGYNEQFF. CDR3 sequence (DNA): TGTGCCAGCACCGGGACAGGGTACAATGAGCAGTTCTTC.

As DNA, the CDR3 is TGTGCCAGCAGTTTGGGAAACAGGGACCTCACAGATACGCAGTATTTT. As protein: CASSLGNRDLTDTQYF. The rearrangement joins TRBV28 to TRBJ2-3; D possibly corresponds to TRBD1 (6 bases). Trimming removed 3 bases from V and 2 bases from J, with 15 bases in between. Germline CDR1 and CDR2: MDHEN and SYDVKM. This CDR3 is built from 16 residues.

The chain recombines TRBV6-5 with TRBJ2-2; 11 bases are shared with TRBD1. CDR1 is MNHEY and CDR2 is SVGAGI in the germline V gene. This CDR3 comprises 14 residues. The V segment lost 8 bases and the J segment 5 bases; nucleotides outside the gene matches: 4. This CDR3 reads CASQGTGGTGELFF. Written as DNA, the CDR3 is TGTGCCAGCCAGGGGACAGGGGGGACCGGGGAGCTGTTTTTT.

V usage is TRBV5-6 and J usage is TRBJ1-6, with 9 nucleotides matching TRBD1. The CDR3 is made up of 18 amino acids. The germline CDR1 and CDR2 sequences are SGHDT and YYEEEE. Trimming removed 4 bases from V and 5 bases from J; junction bases left unmatched: 13. The CDR3 spells CASSPLLDRGADNSPLHF. DNA of the CDR3: TGTGCCAGCAGCCCCCTCTTGGACAGGGGCGCCGATAATTCACCCCTCCACTTT.

The chain joins TRBV19 to TRBJ2-7; D may be TRBD2 (6 bases). In germline, CDR1 is LNHDA, CDR2 SQIVND (reference sequence). Trimming pared 9 bases from V and 1 base from J, leaving 16 bases between. This CDR3 comprises 14 residues. The CDR3 region is CASGSGERSYEQYF. As DNA, the CDR3 is TGTGCCAGCGGGTCGGGGGAGAGGTCCTACGAGCAGTACTTC.

This clone was recorded once. The chain couples TRBV27 to TRBJ1-2, with TRBD1 identical over 8 bases. Germline V gene lookup returns CDR1 MNHEY and CDR2 SMNVEV (reference sequence). Trimming cost V 4 bases and J 4 bases; bases outside gene matches: 8. CDR3 length: 15 amino acids. The CDR3 coding sequence is TGTGCCAGCAGTTCTCAGACAGGGGCTAGCTATGGCTACACCTTC. Its protein product is CASSSQTGASYGYTF.

This chain uses TRBV27 with TRBJ2-7; 10 bases align to TRBD2. This CDR3 is 15 amino acids long. J gave up 3 bases and V 0 bases, and 2 bases lay outside the gene matches. Germline V gene sequence: CDR1 MNHEY, CDR2 SMNVEV (reference sequence). The CDR3 DNA follows: TGTGCCAGCAGTTTATCCCTAGCGGGAGTCTACGAGCAGTACTTC. It translates to CASSLSLAGVYEQYF.

J is TRBJ2-3 and V is TRBV9; TRBD2 matches at 12 bases. Germline V gene lookup returns CDR1 SGDLS and CDR2 YYNGEE. The ends lost 4 bases at V and 6 bases at J; junction bases unmatched: 6. CDR3 length: 15 residues. CDR3 in amino acids: CASSLAGLAGDTQYF. The CDR3 DNA reads TGTGCCAGCAGCCTAGCCGGACTAGCGGGGGATACGCAGTATTTT.

The chain couples TRBV19 to TRBJ1-1; D not resolved. This CDR3 region has 17 residues. Germline-derived CDR1 and CDR2 are LNHDA and SQIVND (reference sequence). Trimming shortened V by 3 bases and J by 0 bases, and 17 bases separated the two germline ends. CDR3 region: CASSMSRGRSMNTEAFF. For the CDR3, the DNA is TGTGCCAGTAGTATGTCCCGTGGCAGATCGATGAACACTGAAGCTTTCTTT. The whole variable domain, remainder taken from reference TRBV19 and TRBJ1-1, is DGGITQSPKYLFRKEGQNVTLSCEQNLNHDAMYWYRQDPGQGLRLIYYSQIVNDFQKGDIAEGYSVSREKKESFPLTVTSAQKNPTAFYLCASSMSRGRSMNTEAFFGQGTRLTVV.

Points on this clone: Other nucleotide sequences in the sample specify the same CDR3. The chain is built from TRBV9 and TRBJ1-2; TRBD1 is a possible D gene (5 bases). CDR1 is SGDLS and CDR2 is YYNGEE in the germline V gene. The CDR3 is 13 amino acids. V lost 0 bases, J lost 3 bases, and 6 bases lay in between. The CDR3 DNA reads TGTGCCAGCAGCGTAGGGGGCGACTATGGCTACACCTTC. Translation gives CASSVGGDYGYTF.

The V call is TRBV5-8, the J call TRBJ2-7; D gene ambiguous. CDR1 and CDR2 (germline): SGHTS, YDEGEE. V gave up 5 bases and J gave up 4 bases, with 13 bases separating them. This CDR3 has 13 residues. In nucleotides, the CDR3 is TGTGCCAGCAGAGGACCGGGCCTATACGAGCAGTACTTC. Translated, it gives CASRGPGLYEQYF.

This chain joins TRBV2 and TRBJ2-3, with D possibly being TRBD1 or TRBD2 (7 bases each). The germline gives CDR1 SNHLY, CDR2 FYNNEI. V gave up 6 bases and J gave up 6 bases, with 19 bases separating them. There are 15 residues in the CDR3. CDR3 amino acids: CASRDREGAGDTQYF. In DNA, the CDR3 is TGTGCCAGCAGAGACAGGGAGGGGGCTGGGGATACGCAGTATTTT.

The gene calls are TRBV2 and TRBJ2-7; D not resolved. Germline V gene data show CDR1 as SNHLY and CDR2 as FYNNEI. This CDR3 is built from 14 residues. The V gene lost 1 base and the J gene lost 1 base, with 8 bases spanning the gap. CDR3 DNA: TGTGCCAGCAGTGAAGGATCTGGTTCCTACGAGCAGTACGTC. This translates into CASSEGSGSYEQYV.